Presented here are 5 T cell receptor beta chains from one specimen sequenced in a study of shared clonotypes between healthy human individuals. TCRdb's copy holds only in-frame clones and misses some; the assay was immunoSEQ multiplex PCR. The sample records some 2,500,000 clones, around 90% being singletons. The specimen sequenced was naive CD4+ T cells from PBMCs. Subset reported: CD45RA+ positively selected. The receptors were sampled from a man in his late teens or twenties in good health. Some clones in this sample may be carry-over from other donors' samples.

V gene TRBV7-8 combines with J gene TRBJ1-1, with D unclear. V was trimmed by 5 bases and J by 2 bases, leaving 12 bases between them. Germline V gives CDR1 SGHVS, CDR2 FQNEAQ. CDR3 length equals 14 residues. The DNA for the CDR3 is TGTGCCAGCAGCAATGATGGGGATAACACTGAAGCTTTCTTT. This encodes CASSNDGDNTEAFF.

V usage is TRBV5-1 and J usage is TRBJ2-3, with 10 positions matching TRBD2. CDR3 length equals 15 residues. After removal of 2 bases from V and 5 bases from J, the junction contained 5 bases not matched to a gene. Germline loops: CDR1 SGHRS, CDR2 YFSETQ. CDR3 protein: CASSFASGRGDTQYF. The CDR3 nucleotides are TGCGCCAGCAGCTTCGCTAGCGGGAGAGGAGATACGCAGTATTTT.

In this sample, this clone turned up once. The chain employs TRBV27 and TRBJ2-3; D unclear. V shed 6 bases and J shed 3 bases, with 16 bases lying between them. CDR3 length: 15 amino acids. The germline gives CDR1 MNHEY, CDR2 SMNVEV (reference sequence). The CDR3 sequence: CASSAPSSKTDTQYF. DNA for the CDR3: TGTGCCAGCAGCGCTCCATCCAGCAAAACAGATACGCAGTATTTT.

The rearrangement uses TRBV9 and TRBJ2-5, with 10 bases lining up with TRBD2. The CDR3 has 16 amino acids. J lost 5 bases, V lost 0 bases, and 7 bases had no gene match. CDR1 and CDR2 from the germline V gene are SGDLS and YYNGEE. CDR3 sequence: CASSVASSGSIETQYF. DNA for the CDR3: TGTGCCAGCAGCGTAGCGTCTAGCGGGAGCATCGAGACCCAGTACTTC.

The chain joins TRBV15 to TRBJ2-7; TRBD2 matches at 7 bases. Trimming at V came to 5 bases and at J to 7 bases, leaving 11 bases not matched to a gene. The germline V gene encodes CDR1 LNHNV and CDR2 YYDKDF (reference sequence). This CDR3 is built from 14 residues. CDR3 coding DNA: TGTGCCACCAGCGAAGGGAGGGCCGGGGTTGAGCAGTACTTC. Translating it yields CATSEGRAGVEQYF. Combining the CDR3 with reference TRBV15 and TRBJ2-7 gives the whole variable domain DAMVIQNPRYQVTQFGKPVTLSCSQTLNHNVMYWYQQKSSQAPKLLFHYYDKDFNNEADTPDNFQSRRPNTSFCFLDIRSPGLGDTAMYLCATSEGRAGVEQYFGPGTRLTVT.